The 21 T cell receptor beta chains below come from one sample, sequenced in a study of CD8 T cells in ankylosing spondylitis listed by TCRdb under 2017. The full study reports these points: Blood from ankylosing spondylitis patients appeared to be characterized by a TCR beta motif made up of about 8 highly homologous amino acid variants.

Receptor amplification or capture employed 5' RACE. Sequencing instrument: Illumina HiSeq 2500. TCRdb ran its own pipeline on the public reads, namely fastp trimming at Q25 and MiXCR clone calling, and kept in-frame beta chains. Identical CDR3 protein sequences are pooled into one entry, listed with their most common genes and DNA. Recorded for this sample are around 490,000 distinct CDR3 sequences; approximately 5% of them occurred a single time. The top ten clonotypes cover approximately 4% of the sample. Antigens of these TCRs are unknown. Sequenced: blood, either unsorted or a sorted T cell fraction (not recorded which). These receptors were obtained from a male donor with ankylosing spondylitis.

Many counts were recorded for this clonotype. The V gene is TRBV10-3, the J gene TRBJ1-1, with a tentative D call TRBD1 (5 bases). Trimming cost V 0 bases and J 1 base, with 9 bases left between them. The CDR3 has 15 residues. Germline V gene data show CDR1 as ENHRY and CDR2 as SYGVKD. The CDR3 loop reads CAISESRQGNTEAFF. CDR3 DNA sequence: TGTGCCATCAGTGAGTCGAGGCAGGGGAACACTGAAGCTTTCTTT.

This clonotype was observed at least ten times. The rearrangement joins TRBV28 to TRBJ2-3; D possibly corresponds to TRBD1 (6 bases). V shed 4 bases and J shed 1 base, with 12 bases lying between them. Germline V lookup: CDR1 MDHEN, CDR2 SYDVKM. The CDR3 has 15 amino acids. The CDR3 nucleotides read TGTGCCAGCAGTTCCTTAGGGGGACGCACAGATACGCAGTATTTT. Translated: CASSSLGGRTDTQYF.

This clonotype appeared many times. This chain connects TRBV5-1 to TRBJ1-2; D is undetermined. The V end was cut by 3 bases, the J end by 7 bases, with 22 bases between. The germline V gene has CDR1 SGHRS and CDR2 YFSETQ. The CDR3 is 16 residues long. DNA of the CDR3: TGCGCCAGCAGCTCCCTCGGGCACGGAGGATTGTCTGGCTACACCTTC. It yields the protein CASSSLGHGGLSGYTF.

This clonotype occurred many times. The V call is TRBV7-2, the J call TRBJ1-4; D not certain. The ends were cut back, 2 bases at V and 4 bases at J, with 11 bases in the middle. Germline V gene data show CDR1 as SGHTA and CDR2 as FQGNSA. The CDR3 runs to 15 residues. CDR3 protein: CASSLFFGLNEKLFF. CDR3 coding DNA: TGTGCCAGCAGCTTATTTTTTGGCCTTAATGAAAAACTGTTTTTT.

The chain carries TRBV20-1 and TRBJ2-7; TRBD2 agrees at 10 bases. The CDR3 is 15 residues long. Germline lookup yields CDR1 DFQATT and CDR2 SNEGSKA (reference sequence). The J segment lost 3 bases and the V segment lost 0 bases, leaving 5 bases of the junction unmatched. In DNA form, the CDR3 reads TGCAGTGCTAGAGATCCTAGCGGGGGTCTCTACGAGCAGTACTTC. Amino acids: CSARDPSGGLYEQYF.

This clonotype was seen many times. CDR3 loop: CASSASRTLFEQFF. Written as DNA, the CDR3 is TGTGCCAGCAGCGCTTCCCGGACACTTTTTGAGCAGTTCTTC. V usage is TRBV7-9 and J usage is TRBJ2-1, with D possibly being TRBD1 (5 bases). Germline V CDR1 and CDR2: SEHNR, FQNEAQ (reference sequence). This CDR3 is 14 amino acids long. V was cut by 5 bases and J by 9 bases, with 17 bases left in between.

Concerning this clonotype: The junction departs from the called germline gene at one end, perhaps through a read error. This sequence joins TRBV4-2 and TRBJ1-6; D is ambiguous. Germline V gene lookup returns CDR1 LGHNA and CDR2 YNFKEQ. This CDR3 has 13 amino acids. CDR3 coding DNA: TGTGCCATCAGCCTCGAGCTCCGGTCACCCCTCCACTTT. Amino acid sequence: CAISLELRSPLHF.

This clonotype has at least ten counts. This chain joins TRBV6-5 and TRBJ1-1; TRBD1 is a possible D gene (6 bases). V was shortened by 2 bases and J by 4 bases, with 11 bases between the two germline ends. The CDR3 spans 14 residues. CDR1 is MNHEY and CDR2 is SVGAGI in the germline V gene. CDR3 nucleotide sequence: TGTGCCAGCAGTTACACATCCAGGGGCACTGAAGCTTTCTTT. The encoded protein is CASSYTSRGTEAFF.

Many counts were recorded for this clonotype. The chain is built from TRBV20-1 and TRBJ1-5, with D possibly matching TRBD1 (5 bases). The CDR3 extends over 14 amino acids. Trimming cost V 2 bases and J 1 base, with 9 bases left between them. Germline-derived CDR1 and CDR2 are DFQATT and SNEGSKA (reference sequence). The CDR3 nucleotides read TGCAGTGCTAGAACAGACAGAAGCAATCAGCCCCAGCATTTT. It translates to CSARTDRSNQPQHF.

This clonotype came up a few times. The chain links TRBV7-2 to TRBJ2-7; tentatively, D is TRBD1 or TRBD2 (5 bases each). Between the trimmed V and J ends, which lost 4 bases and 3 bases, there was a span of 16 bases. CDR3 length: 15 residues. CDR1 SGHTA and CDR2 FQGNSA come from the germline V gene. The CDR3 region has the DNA TGTGCCAGCAGCTCCTCCGGGGCGGAGAACTACGAGCAGTACTTC. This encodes CASSSSGAENYEQYF.

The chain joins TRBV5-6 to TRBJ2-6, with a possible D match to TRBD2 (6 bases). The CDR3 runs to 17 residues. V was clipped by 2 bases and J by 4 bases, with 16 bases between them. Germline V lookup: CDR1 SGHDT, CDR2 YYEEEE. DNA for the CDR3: TGTGCCAGCAGCTTAGGAGGAGGGACTCGGGGGGCCAACGTCCTGACTTTC. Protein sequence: CASSLGGGTRGANVLTF.

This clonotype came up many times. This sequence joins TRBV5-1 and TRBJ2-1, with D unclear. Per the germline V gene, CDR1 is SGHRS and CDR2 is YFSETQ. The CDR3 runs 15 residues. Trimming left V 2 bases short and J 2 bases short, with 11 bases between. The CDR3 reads CASSFTESTYNEQFF. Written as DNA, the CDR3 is TGCGCCAGCAGCTTCACAGAAAGCACCTACAATGAGCAGTTCTTC.

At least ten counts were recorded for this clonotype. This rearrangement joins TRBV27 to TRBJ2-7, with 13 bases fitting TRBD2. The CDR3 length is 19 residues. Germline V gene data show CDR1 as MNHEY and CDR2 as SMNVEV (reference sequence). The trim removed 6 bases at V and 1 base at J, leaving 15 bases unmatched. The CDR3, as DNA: TGTGCCAGCAGGGCCTCGGGACTAGCGGGACGATACACTTCCTACGAGCAGTACTTC. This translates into CASRASGLAGRYTSYEQYF.

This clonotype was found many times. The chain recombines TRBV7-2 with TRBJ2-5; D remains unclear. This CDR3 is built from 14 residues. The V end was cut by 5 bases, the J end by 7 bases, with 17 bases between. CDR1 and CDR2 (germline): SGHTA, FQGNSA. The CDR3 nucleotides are TGTGCCAGCAGCCCAGAAGCTGTTACGGGGACCCAGTACTTC. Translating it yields CASSPEAVTGTQYF. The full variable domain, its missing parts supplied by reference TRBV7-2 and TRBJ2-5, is GAGVSQSPSNKVTEKGKDVELRCDPISGHTALYWYRQSLGQGLEFLIYFQGNSAPDKSGLPSDRFSAERTGGSVSTLTIQRTQQEDSAVYLCASSPEAVTGTQYFGPGTRLLVL.

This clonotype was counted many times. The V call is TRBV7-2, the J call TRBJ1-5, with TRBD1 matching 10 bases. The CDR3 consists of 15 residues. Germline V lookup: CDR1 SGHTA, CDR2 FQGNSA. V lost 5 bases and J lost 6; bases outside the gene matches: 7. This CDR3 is CASSHGTGVGQPQHF. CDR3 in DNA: TGTGCCAGCAGCCATGGGACAGGGGTGGGTCAGCCCCAGCATTTT.

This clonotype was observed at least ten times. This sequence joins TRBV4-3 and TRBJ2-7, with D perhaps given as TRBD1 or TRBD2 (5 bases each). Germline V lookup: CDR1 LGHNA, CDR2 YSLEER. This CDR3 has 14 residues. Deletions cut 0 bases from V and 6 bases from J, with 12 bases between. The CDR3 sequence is CASSQELGVREQYF. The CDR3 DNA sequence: TGCGCCAGCAGCCAAGAGTTGGGGGTCCGCGAGCAGTACTTC.

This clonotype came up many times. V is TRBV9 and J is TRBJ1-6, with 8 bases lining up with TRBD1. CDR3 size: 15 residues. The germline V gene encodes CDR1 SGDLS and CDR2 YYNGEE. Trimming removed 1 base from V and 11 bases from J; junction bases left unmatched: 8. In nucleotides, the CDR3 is TGTGCCAGCAGCGTAACTTCAGGGGGCAGGACACCCCTCCACTTT. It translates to CASSVTSGGRTPLHF.

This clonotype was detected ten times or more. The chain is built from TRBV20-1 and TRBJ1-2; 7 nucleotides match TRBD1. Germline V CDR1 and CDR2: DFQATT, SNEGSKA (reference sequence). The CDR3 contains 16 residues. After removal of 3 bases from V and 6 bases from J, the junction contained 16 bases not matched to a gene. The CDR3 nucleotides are TGCAGTGCTAGTTCGCCGGCACAGGGGTTTTTCCATGGCTACACCTTC. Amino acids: CSASSPAQGFFHGYTF.

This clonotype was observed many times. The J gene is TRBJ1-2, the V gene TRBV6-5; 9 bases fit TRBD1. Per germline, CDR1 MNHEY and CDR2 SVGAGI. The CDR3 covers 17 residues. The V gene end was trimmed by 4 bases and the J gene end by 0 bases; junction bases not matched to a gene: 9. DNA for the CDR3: TGTGCCAGCAGTTCCCGGGACAGGGTAATTTCTAACTATGGCTACACCTTC. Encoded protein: CASSSRDRVISNYGYTF.

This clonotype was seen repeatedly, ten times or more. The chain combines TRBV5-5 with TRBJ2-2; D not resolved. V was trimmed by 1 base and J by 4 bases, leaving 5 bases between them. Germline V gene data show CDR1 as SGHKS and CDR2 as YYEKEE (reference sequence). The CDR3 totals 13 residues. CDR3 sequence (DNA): TGTGCCAGCAGCTTGCCGGGCACCGGGGAGCTGTTTTTT. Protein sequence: CASSLPGTGELFF.

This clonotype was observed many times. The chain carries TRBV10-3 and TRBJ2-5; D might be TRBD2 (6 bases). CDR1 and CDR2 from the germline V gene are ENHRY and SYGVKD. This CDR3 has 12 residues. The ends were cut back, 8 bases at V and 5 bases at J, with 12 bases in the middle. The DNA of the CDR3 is TGTGCCATCGGCGCGGAGGGGGAGACCCAGTACTTC. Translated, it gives CAIGAEGETQYF.